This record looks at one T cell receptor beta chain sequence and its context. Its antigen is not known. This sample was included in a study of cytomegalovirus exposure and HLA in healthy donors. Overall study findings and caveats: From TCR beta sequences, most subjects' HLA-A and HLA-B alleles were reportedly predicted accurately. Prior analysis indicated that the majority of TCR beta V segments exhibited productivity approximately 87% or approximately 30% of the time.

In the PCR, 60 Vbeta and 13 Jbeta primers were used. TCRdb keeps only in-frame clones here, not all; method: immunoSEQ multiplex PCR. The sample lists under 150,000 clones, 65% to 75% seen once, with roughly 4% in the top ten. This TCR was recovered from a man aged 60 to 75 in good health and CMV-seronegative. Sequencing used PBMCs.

The CDR3 protein is CASSSPGLAGNNEQFF. The CDR3 DNA is TGTGCCAGTAGTAGCCCTGGACTAGCGGGTAACAATGAGCAGTTCTTC. V and J are TRBV19 and TRBJ2-1, with TRBD2 matching over 11 bases. V trimming: 4 bases; J trimming: 5 bases; junction bases outside the gene matches: 7. CDR3 length: 16 amino acids. Germline CDR1 is LNHDA and CDR2 is SQIVND (reference sequence).